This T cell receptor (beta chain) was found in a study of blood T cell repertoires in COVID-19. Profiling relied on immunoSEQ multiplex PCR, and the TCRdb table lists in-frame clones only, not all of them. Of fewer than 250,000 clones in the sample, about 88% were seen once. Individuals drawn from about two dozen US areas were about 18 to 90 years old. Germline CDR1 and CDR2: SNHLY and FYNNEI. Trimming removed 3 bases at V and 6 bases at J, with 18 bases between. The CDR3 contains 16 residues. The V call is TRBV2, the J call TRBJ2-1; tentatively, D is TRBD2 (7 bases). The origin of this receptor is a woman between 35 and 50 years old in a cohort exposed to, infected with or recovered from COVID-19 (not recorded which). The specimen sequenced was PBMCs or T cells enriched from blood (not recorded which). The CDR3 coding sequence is TGTGCCAGCAGTGACCCAGGACAGACGGGGGGCAATGAGCAGTTCTTC. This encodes CASSDPGQTGGNEQFF.